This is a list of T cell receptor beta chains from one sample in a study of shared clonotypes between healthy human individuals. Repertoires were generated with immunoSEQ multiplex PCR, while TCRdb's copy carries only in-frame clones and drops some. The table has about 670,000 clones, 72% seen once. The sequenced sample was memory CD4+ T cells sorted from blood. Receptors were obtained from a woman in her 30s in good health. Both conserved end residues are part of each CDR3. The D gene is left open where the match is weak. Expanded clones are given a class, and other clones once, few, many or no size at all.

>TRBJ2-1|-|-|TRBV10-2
TGCGCCAGCAGTGAGAGGGAGCCCCTATGGGATGAGCAGTTCTTC
CASSEREPLWDEQFF
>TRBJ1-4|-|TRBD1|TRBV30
TGTGCCTGTTTACAGGGGGCGCGTAATGAAAAACTGTTTTTT
CACLQGARNEKLFF
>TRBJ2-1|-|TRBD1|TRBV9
TGTGCCAGCAGTGGACAGGGTTTGAGGAATGAGCAGTTCTTC
CASSGQGLRNEQFF
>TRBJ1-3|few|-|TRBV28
TGTGCCAGCAAGAGCGCAGCGATGGGGTCTGGAAACACCATATATTTT
CASKSAAMGSGNTIYF
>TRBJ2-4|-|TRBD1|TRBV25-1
TGTGCCAGCAGTGGGACAGGGGCGGGAAACATTCAGTACTTC
CASSGTGAGNIQYF
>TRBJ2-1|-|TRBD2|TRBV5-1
TGCGCCAGCAGGATAGCGGGAGGCCCCAATGAGCAGTTCTTC
CASRIAGGPNEQFF
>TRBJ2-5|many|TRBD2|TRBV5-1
TGCGCCAGCAGCGAGACTAGCGGGGCGCAAGAGACCCAGTACTTC
CASSETSGAQETQYF
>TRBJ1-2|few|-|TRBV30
TGTGCCCACCCCCGGGGGTCGGGAGGCTACACCTTC
CAHPRGSGGYTF
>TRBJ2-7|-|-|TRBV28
TGTGCCAGCAGTCCTCTGAGACGCGAGCAGTACTTC
CASSPLRREQYF
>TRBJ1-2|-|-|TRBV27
TGTGCCAGCAGCCCCACCAACTATATACCAGAAAGGCGTGGCTACACCTTC
CASSPTNYIPERRGYTF
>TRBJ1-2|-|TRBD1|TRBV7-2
TGTGCCAGCAGCTCGCAGGGGGCGCGGGGCTACACCTTC
CASSSQGARGYTF
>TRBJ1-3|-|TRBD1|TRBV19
TGTGCCAGTAGTACAGGGGGATCAGCTGGAAACACCATATATTTT
CASSTGGSAGNTIYF
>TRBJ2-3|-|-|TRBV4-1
TGCGCCAGCAGCCAGAAGGTCTCGGGACTTCTTGCCACAGATACGCAGTATTTT
CASSQKVSGLLATDTQYF
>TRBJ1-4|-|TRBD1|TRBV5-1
TGCGCCAGCAGCTTGGGGACAGGGTATGAAAAACTGTTTTTT
CASSLGTGYEKLFF
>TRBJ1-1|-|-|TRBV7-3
TGTGCCAGCAGCTTAAACACAGGGTTGAGCACTGAAGCTTTCTTT
CASSLNTGLSTEAFF
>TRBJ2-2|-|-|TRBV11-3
TGTGCCAGCAGCTCGAGGGCCACCGGGGAGCTGTTTTTT
CASSSRATGELFF
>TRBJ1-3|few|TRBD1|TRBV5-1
TGCGCCAGCAGCGCCGGGACAGCTGGAAACACCATATATTTT
CASSAGTAGNTIYF
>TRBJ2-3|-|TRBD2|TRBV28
TGTGCCAGCAGCTCCCACGCGGGAGGGCCGTTCACAGATACGCAGTATTTT
CASSSHAGGPFTDTQYF
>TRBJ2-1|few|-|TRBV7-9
TGTGCCAGCAGCTTAATAAGGGACGAGGGGTTCTTC
CASSLIRDEGFF
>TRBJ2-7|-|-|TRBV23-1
TGCGCCAGCAGTCTGGTCGAGCAGTACTTC
CASSLVEQYF
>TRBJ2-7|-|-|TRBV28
TGTGCCAGCAGTTTCAATGACGAGCAGTACTTC
CASSFNDEQYF
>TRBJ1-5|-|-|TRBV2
TGTGCCAGCAGAGCAGATTATAGCAATCAGCCCCAGCATTTT
CASRADYSNQPQHF
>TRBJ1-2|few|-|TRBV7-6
TGTGCCAGCAGCTTTGGGGGCTTCTATGGCTACACCTTC
CASSFGGFYGYTF
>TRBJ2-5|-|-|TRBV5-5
TGTGCCAGCAGCTTGGGGTGGGTTACGGAGACCCAGTACTTC
CASSLGWVTETQYF
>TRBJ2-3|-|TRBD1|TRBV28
TGTGCCAGCAGGGGGACAGGTCTCGATACGCAGTATTTT
CASRGTGLDTQYF
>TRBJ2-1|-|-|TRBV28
TGTGCCAGCAGTTTCGTGTTCTCAAGCAATGAGCAGTTCTTC
CASSFVFSSNEQFF
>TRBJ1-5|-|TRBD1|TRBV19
TGTGCCAGTAGTACAGGACAGGGAGGAACGAGCAATCAGCCCCAGCATTTT
CASSTGQGGTSNQPQHF
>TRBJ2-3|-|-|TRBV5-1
TGCGCCAGCAGCGTGGGCCGGACAGATACGCAGTATTTT
CASSVGRTDTQYF
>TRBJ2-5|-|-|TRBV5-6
TGTGCCAGGAACAAAGAGACCCAGTACTTC
CARNKETQYF
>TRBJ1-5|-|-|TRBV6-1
TGTGCCAGCAGGGGATGGCAGGGCAGTCAGCCCCAGCATTTT
CASRGWQGSQPQHF
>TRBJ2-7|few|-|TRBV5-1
TGCGCCAGCAGCACATCTAGCAGCGAGCAGTACTTC
CASSTSSSEQYF
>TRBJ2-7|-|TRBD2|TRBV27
TGTGCCAGCAGTTTTTCGCGGGAGAACGAGCAGTACTTC
CASSFSRENEQYF
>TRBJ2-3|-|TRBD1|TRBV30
TGTGCCTGGAGGAAAGGGACAGGTCAACACACAGATACGCAGTATTTT
CAWRKGTGQHTDTQYF
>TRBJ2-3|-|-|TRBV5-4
TGTGCCAGCAGTCCCGGGACTCACACAGATACGCAGTATTTT
CASSPGTHTDTQYF
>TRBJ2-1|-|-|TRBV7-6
TGTGCCAGCAGCTTAGTATCTGCATTTTCCTACAATGAGCAGTTCTTC
CASSLVSAFSYNEQFF
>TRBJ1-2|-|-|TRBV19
TGTGCCAGTACCTTCCCCGGGAGCTATGGCTACACCTTC
CASTFPGSYGYTF
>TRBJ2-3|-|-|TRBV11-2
TGTGCCAGCAGCGCTAACCGGGACTTCCTGATTGCAGATACGCAGTATTTT
CASSANRDFLIADTQYF
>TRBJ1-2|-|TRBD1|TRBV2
TGTGCCAGCAGTTTAGAGGCCGGGACAGATTATGGCTACACCTTC
CASSLEAGTDYGYTF
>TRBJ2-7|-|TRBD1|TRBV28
TGTGCCAGCAGTGGGGAAGACAGGGGGGGATCCTACGAGCAGTACTTC
CASSGEDRGGSYEQYF
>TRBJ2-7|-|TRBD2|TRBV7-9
TGTGCCAGCAGCCCTCAGACTAGCGGGAGAACCTACGAGCAGTACTTC
CASSPQTSGRTYEQYF
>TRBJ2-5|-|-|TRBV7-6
TGTGCCAGCAGCTTAGCTACGGGAGCGGAGACCCAGTACTTC
CASSLATGAETQYF
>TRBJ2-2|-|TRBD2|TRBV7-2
TGTGCCAGCAGCTTAGTTGGTAGCGGGGCGAACACCGGGGAGCTGTTTTTT
CASSLVGSGANTGELFF
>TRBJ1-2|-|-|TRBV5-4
TGTGCCAGCAGCAGCGGGGGGCGGGATGGCTACACCTTC
CASSSGGRDGYTF
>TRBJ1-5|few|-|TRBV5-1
TGCGCCAGCAGCTTGAGGGGAGAGGCCAATCAGCCCCAGCATTTT
CASSLRGEANQPQHF
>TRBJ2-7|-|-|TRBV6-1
TGTGCCAGCAGTCAAGCGGATGTTCTTGGGGAGCAGTACTTC
CASSQADVLGEQYF
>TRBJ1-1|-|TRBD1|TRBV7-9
TGTGCCAGCAGCTTCACTTCCCAGGGGGCCGTGGCTTTCTTT
CASSFTSQGAVAFF
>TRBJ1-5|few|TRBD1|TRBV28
TGTGCCAGCAGTTTCCCTGGGACAGGCAATCAGCCCCAGCATTTT
CASSFPGTGNQPQHF
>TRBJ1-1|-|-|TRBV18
TGTGCCAGCTCACCACGGTCCCTTACAGGGACTAACACTGAAGCTTTCTTT
CASSPRSLTGTNTEAFF
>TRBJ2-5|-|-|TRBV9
TGTGCCAGCAGCCCCCTCCCCGAACTAACGGCCCAGTACTTC
CASSPLPELTAQYF
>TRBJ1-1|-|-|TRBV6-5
TGTGCCAGCAGTTACTCGTTTGACACTGAAGCTTTCTTT
CASSYSFDTEAFF
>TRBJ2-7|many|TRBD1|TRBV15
TGTGCCACCAGCATCGGAGGGACAGGGGCCTACGAGCAGTACTTC
CATSIGGTGAYEQYF
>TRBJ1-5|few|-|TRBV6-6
TGTGCCAGCAGTTTACCCAGGGGCCAGGGCGATCAGCCCCAGCATTTT
CASSLPRGQGDQPQHF
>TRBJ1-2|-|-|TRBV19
TGTGCCAGTAGTGTATTCGGGAAAAGGAACTATGGCTACACCTTC
CASSVFGKRNYGYTF
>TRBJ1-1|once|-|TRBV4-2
TGTGCCAGCAGCTTTCAAAGGAACCAGGGGGAAGCTTTCTTT
CASSFQRNQGEAFF
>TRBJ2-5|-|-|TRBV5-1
TGCGCCAGCAGCTTGGGGCTCTCCAGGTCGGGTCAGGAGACCCAGTACTTC
CASSLGLSRSGQETQYF
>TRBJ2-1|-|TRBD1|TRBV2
TGTGCCAGCGAAGGAGGCAGGGGGAACAATGAGCAGTTCTTC
CASEGGRGNNEQFF
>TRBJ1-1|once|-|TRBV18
TGTGCCAGCTCACCGTCCCAAAGGAACACTGAAGCTTTCTTT
CASSPSQRNTEAFF
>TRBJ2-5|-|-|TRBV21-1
TGTGCCAGCAGCAAAGGTGGGACTAGCGGGTGGGAGACCCAGTACTTC
CASSKGGTSGWETQYF
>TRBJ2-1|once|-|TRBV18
TGTGCCAGCTCACCACCAGCTGGTGACTACAATGAGCAGTTCTTC
CASSPPAGDYNEQFF